A selection of T cell receptor beta chains follows, all from one sample in a study of shared clonotypes between healthy human individuals. Profiled with immunoSEQ multiplex PCR; TCRdb holds only in-frame clones, not every one. The sample has roughly 300,000 clones, roughly 70% seen once. Sample: memory CD4+ T cells sorted from blood. These receptors originate from a man aged 25 to 40 in good health. The CDR3 runs from the conserved cysteine through the conserved F or W. D genes are given only for firm matches. Size values are once, few and many counts, or a class for expanded clones, and some rows have none.

d_call: NA; v_call: TRBV5-4; j_call: TRBJ2-7; clone_size: NA; cdr3_aa: CASSWGVSGYEQYF; cdr3_nt: TGTGCCAGCAGCTGGGGGGTCTCAGGCTACGAGCAGTACTTC
d_call: TRBD2; v_call: TRBV9; j_call: TRBJ2-3; clone_size: NA; cdr3_aa: CASSVIGTRFSDTQYF; cdr3_nt: TGTGCCAGCAGCGTTATAGGGACTAGGTTTTCCGATACGCAGTATTTT
d_call: NA; v_call: TRBV5-8; j_call: TRBJ2-7; clone_size: NA; cdr3_aa: CASSPRRSSYEQYF; cdr3_nt: TGTGCCAGCAGCCCGCGACGGTCCTCCTACGAGCAGTACTTC
d_call: TRBD1; v_call: TRBV29-1; j_call: TRBJ1-2; clone_size: NA; cdr3_aa: CSETGQGDGYTF; cdr3_nt: TGCAGCGAAACGGGACAGGGGGATGGCTACACCTTC
d_call: NA; v_call: TRBV18; j_call: TRBJ2-5; clone_size: NA; cdr3_aa: CASFQGEETQYF; cdr3_nt: TGTGCCAGCTTTCAGGGTGAGGAGACCCAGTACTTC
d_call: TRBD2; v_call: TRBV5-1; j_call: TRBJ2-3; clone_size: NA; cdr3_aa: CASSPRTSGSTDTQYF; cdr3_nt: TGCGCCAGCAGCCCAAGGACTAGCGGGAGCACAGATACGCAGTATTTT
d_call: TRBD1; v_call: TRBV2; j_call: TRBJ1-5; clone_size: NA; cdr3_aa: CASSQDRGLQPQHF; cdr3_nt: TGTGCCAGCAGTCAGGACAGGGGCCTTCAGCCCCAGCATTTT
d_call: NA; v_call: TRBV12-5; j_call: TRBJ1-5; clone_size: NA; cdr3_aa: CASGPGNQPQHF; cdr3_nt: TGTGCTAGTGGGCCAGGAAATCAGCCCCAGCATTTT
d_call: TRBD2; v_call: TRBV19; j_call: TRBJ2-1; clone_size: NA; cdr3_aa: CASSSPTSGGPGPEQFF; cdr3_nt: TGTGCCAGTAGTTCCCCCACTAGCGGAGGTCCCGGGCCTGAGCAGTTCTTC
d_call: NA; v_call: TRBV18; j_call: TRBJ2-7; clone_size: NA; cdr3_aa: CASSPVAGSYEQYF; cdr3_nt: TGTGCCAGCTCACCTGTCGCGGGGAGCTACGAGCAGTACTTC
d_call: NA; v_call: TRBV7-6; j_call: TRBJ2-7; clone_size: NA; cdr3_aa: CASSLGSGADEQYF; cdr3_nt: TGTGCCAGCAGCTTAGGATCCGGAGCTGACGAGCAGTACTTC
d_call: TRBD2; v_call: TRBV27; j_call: TRBJ2-5; clone_size: many; cdr3_aa: CASSSIAGGASETQYF; cdr3_nt: TGTGCCAGCAGTTCAATAGCGGGAGGCGCGTCGGAGACCCAGTACTTC
d_call: NA; v_call: TRBV19; j_call: TRBJ1-5; clone_size: NA; cdr3_aa: CASSPEGGFNQPQHF; cdr3_nt: TGTGCCAGTAGTCCGGAGGGGGGGTTCAATCAGCCCCAGCATTTT
d_call: NA; v_call: TRBV5-1; j_call: TRBJ2-3; clone_size: NA; cdr3_aa: CASSSQSPWDRYTDTQYF; cdr3_nt: TGCGCCAGCAGCTCTCAAAGCCCCTGGGACCGATACACAGATACGCAGTATTTT
d_call: NA; v_call: TRBV7-8; j_call: TRBJ2-2; clone_size: NA; cdr3_aa: CASSLDRVTGELFF; cdr3_nt: TGTGCCAGCAGCTTAGACAGGGTCACCGGGGAGCTGTTTTTT
d_call: NA; v_call: TRBV5-5; j_call: TRBJ1-5; clone_size: NA; cdr3_aa: CASSPQGLGNQPQHF; cdr3_nt: TGTGCCAGCAGCCCCCAGGGGCTAGGCAATCAGCCCCAGCATTTT
d_call: TRBD1; v_call: TRBV20-1; j_call: TRBJ2-3; clone_size: NA; cdr3_aa: CSATYRGREYF; cdr3_nt: TGCAGTGCCACGTACAGGGGACGTGAATATTTT
d_call: NA; v_call: TRBV2; j_call: TRBJ2-7; clone_size: NA; cdr3_aa: CASSAGTHLSYEQYF; cdr3_nt: TGTGCCAGCAGTGCAGGCACTCACCTGTCCTACGAGCAGTACTTC
d_call: NA; v_call: TRBV28; j_call: TRBJ1-1; clone_size: NA; cdr3_aa: CASSRLGGTPGAFF; cdr3_nt: TGTGCCAGCAGTCGGTTGGGAGGGACCCCCGGAGCTTTCTTT
d_call: NA; v_call: TRBV7-2; j_call: TRBJ2-5; clone_size: NA; cdr3_aa: CASSRDSGGTQYF; cdr3_nt: TGTGCCAGCAGCCGTGACTCGGGTGGGACCCAGTACTTC
d_call: TRBD2; v_call: TRBV5-1; j_call: TRBJ2-5; clone_size: NA; cdr3_aa: CASSPPLSGTSGQETQYF; cdr3_nt: TGCGCCAGCAGCCCACCCCTTTCTGGAACTAGCGGCCAAGAGACCCAGTACTTC
d_call: NA; v_call: TRBV5-1; j_call: TRBJ2-7; clone_size: NA; cdr3_aa: CASSFGAVTSRAWEQYF; cdr3_nt: TGCGCCAGCAGCTTTGGGGCCGTGACTAGTCGAGCGTGGGAGCAGTACTTC
d_call: NA; v_call: TRBV7-8; j_call: TRBJ1-1; clone_size: few; cdr3_aa: CASSHSGVSTEAFF; cdr3_nt: TGTGCCAGCAGTCACTCAGGGGTTTCAACTGAAGCTTTCTTT
d_call: NA; v_call: TRBV4-2; j_call: TRBJ2-5; clone_size: few; cdr3_aa: CASSQDPGGQETQYF; cdr3_nt: TGTGCCAGCAGCCAAGACCCAGGCGGCCAAGAGACCCAGTACTTC
d_call: NA; v_call: TRBV14; j_call: TRBJ2-3; clone_size: NA; cdr3_aa: CASSQDEGWAQTDTQYF; cdr3_nt: TGTGCCAGCAGCCAAGATGAGGGGTGGGCCCAGACAGATACGCAGTATTTT
d_call: NA; v_call: TRBV2; j_call: TRBJ1-2; clone_size: NA; cdr3_aa: CATPGSYGYTF; cdr3_nt: TGTGCCACCCCAGGAAGCTATGGCTACACCTTC
d_call: NA; v_call: TRBV6-6; j_call: TRBJ1-2; clone_size: NA; cdr3_aa: CASSYGGGYTF; cdr3_nt: TGTGCCAGCAGTTACGGGGGGGGCTACACCTTC
d_call: NA; v_call: TRBV18; j_call: TRBJ2-1; clone_size: few; cdr3_aa: CASSPGIGGDEQFF; cdr3_nt: TGTGCCAGCTCACCAGGAATCGGAGGCGATGAGCAGTTCTTC
d_call: TRBD1; v_call: TRBV29-1; j_call: TRBJ2-2; clone_size: NA; cdr3_aa: CSVGQSFTGELFF; cdr3_nt: TGCAGCGTGGGACAGAGTTTCACCGGGGAGCTGTTTTTT
d_call: NA; v_call: TRBV21-1; j_call: TRBJ2-3; clone_size: NA; cdr3_aa: CASSQQRGDTQYF; cdr3_nt: TGTGCCAGCAGCCAGCAGCGTGGAGATACGCAGTATTTT
d_call: NA; v_call: TRBV11-2; j_call: TRBJ2-5; clone_size: NA; cdr3_aa: CASNLGRLQETQYF; cdr3_nt: TGTGCCAGCAACCTCGGACGTCTGCAAGAGACCCAGTACTTC
d_call: NA; v_call: TRBV7-8; j_call: TRBJ2-7; clone_size: NA; cdr3_aa: CASSLEGRLYEQYF; cdr3_nt: TGTGCCAGCAGCTTAGAGGGACGCCTCTACGAGCAGTACTTC
d_call: NA; v_call: TRBV2; j_call: TRBJ2-7; clone_size: NA; cdr3_aa: CASRDRGGSYEQYF; cdr3_nt: TGTGCCAGCAGAGACCGGGGAGGATCCTACGAGCAGTACTTC
d_call: NA; v_call: TRBV5-1; j_call: TRBJ2-1; clone_size: NA; cdr3_aa: CASSPQGGSSYNEQFF; cdr3_nt: TGCGCCAGCAGCCCTCAGGGCGGTAGCTCCTACAATGAGCAGTTCTTC
d_call: NA; v_call: TRBV10-3; j_call: TRBJ1-2; clone_size: NA; cdr3_aa: CAISEGGPYGYTF; cdr3_nt: TGTGCCATCAGTGAAGGGGGTCCCTATGGCTACACCTTC
d_call: NA; v_call: TRBV5-8; j_call: TRBJ2-3; clone_size: many; cdr3_aa: CASSLLRRDTQYF; cdr3_nt: TGTGCCAGCAGCTTGCTAAGGCGAGATACGCAGTATTTT
d_call: NA; v_call: TRBV18; j_call: TRBJ1-4; clone_size: few; cdr3_aa: CASSPLVVSEEELFF; cdr3_nt: TGTGCCAGCTCACCCCTTGTAGTTTCTGAGGAGGAACTGTTTTTT